One sample yielded the 9 T cell receptor beta chains listed below, sequenced in a study of metastatic and nonmetastatic thyroid tumors. Patients were all untreated before their thyroid surgery. TCRdb recomputed clones from the PCR reads via MiXCR. This table holds 13,000 or so clones, 20% to 30% found once. The material sequenced was tumor tissue. The source is a female donor with papillary thyroid cancer or a benign thyroid nodule (not recorded which). Some clones in this sample may be carry-over from other donors' samples.

There are many counts of this clone. This sequence joins TRBV9 and TRBJ2-5, with D perhaps TRBD1 or TRBD2 (5 bases each). The germline V gene has CDR1 SGDLS and CDR2 YYNGEE. V was pared by 0 bases and J by 3 bases, with 15 bases between. The CDR3 length is 16 residues. The CDR3 protein is CASSVGGRGKEETQYF. The CDR3 DNA reads TGTGCCAGCAGCGTAGGGGGGAGAGGGAAGGAAGAGACCCAGTACTTC.

This clone is termed medium-sized. The chain carries TRBV27 and TRBJ1-4; D not resolved. The germline gives CDR1 MNHEY, CDR2 SMNVEV (reference sequence). Trimming removed 5 bases at V and 10 bases at J, with 11 bases between. The CDR3 is 12 amino acids. In DNA form, the CDR3 reads TGTGCCAGCAGTGACGACGGTCTAAAACTGTTTTTT. This gives the protein CASSDDGLKLFF.

This clone was seen only a few times. Its ends do not fully match the called genes, so a read error is possible. This chain links TRBV12-5 with TRBJ2-1; D ambiguous. The CDR3 is 12 residues long. The germline V gene has CDR1 LGHNT and CDR2 FRNRAP. For the CDR3, the DNA is TGTGTTAGTGCCCAAAGCGTTAATGAGCAGTTCTTC. Translation gives CVSAQSVNEQFF.

As concerns this clone: This could be a read error, since a much larger clone is one nucleotide away. Different DNA sequences within this sample yield the same CDR3. V usage is TRBV6-2 or TRBV6-3 and J usage is TRBJ2-6; tentative D call: TRBD2 (6 bases). This CDR3 has 17 amino acids. CDR1 and CDR2 (germline): MNHEY, SVGEGT. The germline V and J ends were trimmed by 6 bases and 4 bases, with 19 bases remaining between them. CDR3 sequence: CASSLTVEGSGANVLTF. The CDR3 coding sequence is TGTGCCAGCAGCCTGACAGTGGAGGGCTCGGGGGCCAACGTCCTGACTTTC.

In this sample, this clone is medium-sized. V is TRBV28 and J is TRBJ1-6, with TRBD1 matching 7 bases. V shed 9 bases, J shed 8 bases, and the junction held 4 bases outside the gene matches. CDR1 is MDHEN and CDR2 is SYDVKM in the germline V gene. CDR3 size: 12 residues. The CDR3 loop reads CASWTGDSPLHF. The CDR3 DNA reads TGTGCCAGTTGGACAGGAGATTCACCCCTCCACTTT.

A word on this clone: Its ends do not fully match the called genes, so a read error is possible. This chain joins TRBV25-1 and TRBJ2-7; D is uncertain. Germline loops: CDR1 MGHDK, CDR2 SYGVNS. This CDR3 spans 14 amino acids. The CDR3 loop is CAISPHQSSYDQYF. CDR3 nucleotides: TGTGCCATCAGTCCACACCAGAGCTCCTACGACCAGTACTTC.

By frequency in the sample, this clone is medium-sized (0.01 to 0.1%). This chain connects TRBV12-3 or TRBV12-4 to TRBJ2-5; 8 positions agree with TRBD2. Unmatched junction bases numbered 10, after V lost 3 bases and J lost 4 bases. This CDR3 spans 16 amino acids. The CDR3 sequence: CASSFRGLVFGETQYF. DNA of the CDR3: TGTGCCAGCAGTTTTCGGGGACTAGTCTTCGGAGAGACCCAGTACTTC.

This clone was counted many times. The V gene is TRBV19, the J gene TRBJ2-3, with 7 bases lining up with TRBD2. The CDR3 loop spans 15 amino acids. The V segment lost 4 bases and the J segment 1 base; nucleotides outside the gene matches: 5. Germline V lookup: CDR1 LNHDA, CDR2 SQIVND (reference sequence). CDR3 DNA: TGTGCCAGTAGTACGCAAGCGGGACGCACAGATACGCAGTATTTT. Amino acid sequence: CASSTQAGRTDTQYF.

This clone came up many times. In the same sample, other DNA sequences code for this CDR3. The chain is built from TRBV4-1 and TRBJ1-3; D is undetermined. The CDR3 length is 11 residues. Deletions cut 2 bases from V and 10 bases from J, with 6 bases between. Germline values: CDR1 MGHRA, CDR2 YSYEKL. The CDR3 sequence is CASSQIGTIYF. DNA of the CDR3: TGCGCCAGCAGCCAAATAGGAACCATATATTTT.